This TCR beta chain came from a study of CD8+CD57+ T cells in acquired aplastic anemia. Turning to the study itself: DNA from sorted CD4+ and CD8+ cells averaged roughly 3.2 ug.

From germline, CDR1 is SGHRS and CDR2 YFSETQ. The V end was cut by 4 bases, the J end by 8 bases, with 17 bases between. The CDR3 runs 14 residues. The study, taken as a whole, reports: Overlap between patients and controls comprised about 30 CD8+ CDR3 sequences.

Profiles of TCR beta VDJ and CDR3 were generated from a genomic DNA template. TCRdb reprocessed the reads with MiXCR, giving one entry per CDR3 protein. The sample comprises hundreds of thousands of distinct CDR3 sequences, 82% of which are singletons, and around 40% rests with the top ten. Details on this clonotype: Its antigen remains unknown.

Patients chosen for sequencing had CD8+CD57+ cells that had expanded, as shown by flow cytometry. Acquired aplastic anemia of severe grade affected all patients. No therapy was given to patients before blood sampling. Sequencing was performed on sorted CD4+, CD8+, or CD8+CD57+ T cells (not recorded which) from PBMCs. The chain is built from TRBV5-1 and TRBJ2-3, with a weak D call TRBD2 (6 bases). This TCR came from a human donor with aplastic anemia. The CDR3 DNA follows: TGCGCCAGCAGCCGATTTCAGGACTATGGTACGCAGTATTTT. As protein: CASSRFQDYGTQYF.